The following is a T cell receptor beta chain sequence with its context. Antigen unknown. Only in-frame clones appear in the TCRdb table, and some are missing; sequencing was by immunoSEQ multiplex PCR. The top ten clones hold 1% to 1.5% of a sample with about 150,000 clones, 90% to 95% of them seen once. The germline V gene encodes CDR1 SGDLS and CDR2 YYNGEE. The ends lost 4 bases at V and 7 bases at J; junction bases unmatched: 14. The CDR3 totals 16 residues. This entry is derived from a study of T cell responses to AZD1222 COVID-19 vaccine. Study-wide points: The study found vaccine-associated CD4 TCRs spanning spike, dominant at 160-218 and 743-854. Females outnumbered males among donors, who were mostly white British; clonal diversity was possibly underestimated. Two doses of AZD1222 preceded a rise in Spike-specific TCR breadth and depth.

V is TRBV9 and J is TRBJ1-2; 9 bases map to TRBD1. This clonotype was obtained from an adult who received the AZD1222 COVID-19 vaccine. This material consisted of peripheral blood, taken 28 days after the second AZD1222 dose. The CDR3 DNA follows: TGTGCCAGCAGCCCGGGACAGGGAGTTGTTGTAAGTGGCTACACCTTC. Protein sequence: CASSPGQGVVVSGYTF. Supplemented by reference TRBV9 and TRBJ1-2, the full variable domain reads DSGVTQTPKHLITATGQRVTLRCSPRSGDLSVYWYQQSLDQGLQFLIQYYNGEERAKGNILERFSAQQFPDLHSELNLSSLELGDSALYFCASSPGQGVVVSGYTFGSGTRLTVV.